These 20 T cell receptor beta chains came from one sample sequenced in a study of CD8+CD57+ T cells in acquired aplastic anemia. Researchers used genomic DNA as the template to profile TCR beta VDJ and CDR3. TCRdb re-derived calls from the reads in MiXCR, one entry per CDR3 protein. The sample consists of roughly 200,000 distinct CDR3 sequences, roughly three fifths of them appearing once. Those patients picked for sequencing had displayed CD8+CD57+ cell expansion on flow cytometry. Sequenced sample: sorted CD4+, CD8+, or CD8+CD57+ T cells (not recorded which) from PBMCs. These receptors were taken from a human donor with aplastic anemia.

This clonotype was observed a single time. It is likely a read error, because the conserved phenylalanine at the end of the CDR3 is missing. The chain combines TRBV9 with TRBJ1-6; TRBD1 is a possible D gene (5 bases). CDR1 SGDLS and CDR2 YYNGEE come from the germline V gene. Trimming took 5 bases from V and 6 from J, leaving 12 bases between them. The CDR3 runs 14 residues. DNA for the CDR3: TGTGCCAGCAGTTTATACGGGGGTAATTCACCCCTCCACCTT. This translates into CASSLYGGNSPLHL.

The chain has TRBV7-9 and TRBJ1-1, with a possible D match to TRBD1 (6 bases). V lost 8 bases to trimming and J lost 3 bases, with 16 bases between them. The length of the CDR3 is 14 residues. Germline V CDR1 and CDR2: SEHNR, FQNEAQ (reference sequence). This CDR3 is CASGKGGTYTEAFF. DNA of the CDR3: TGTGCCAGCGGCAAGGGGGGCACCTACACTGAAGCTTTCTTT.

This clonotype appeared many times. The chain combines TRBV9 with TRBJ1-2; D gene uncertain. Germline CDR1 and CDR2: SGDLS and YYNGEE. Trimming took off 3 bases at V and 6 bases at J, with 6 bases between the two ends. The CDR3 has 11 amino acids. The CDR3 DNA reads TGTGCCAGCAGCGGATCCAATGGCTACACCTTC. This codes for CASSGSNGYTF.

The rearrangement uses TRBV5-1 and TRBJ2-7, with 7 bases that match TRBD2. Trimming cost V 6 bases and J 7 bases; bases outside gene matches: 16. The CDR3 extends over 15 amino acids. Germline CDR1 is SGHRS and CDR2 is YFSETQ. For the CDR3, the DNA is TGCGCCAGCAATCCGGGACTACCTTCATCGGGGGAGCAGTACTTC. Protein product: CASNPGLPSSGEQYF.

The rearrangement links TRBV20-1 to TRBJ2-1; 8 bases agree with TRBD2. Germline CDR1 and CDR2: DFQATT and SNEGSKA (reference sequence). J gave up 5 bases and V 3 bases, and 12 bases lay outside the gene matches. The CDR3 has 16 residues. CDR3 region: CSASSLSSGWNNEQFF. CDR3 DNA: TGCAGTGCTAGCTCACTGTCTAGCGGGTGGAACAATGAGCAGTTCTTC.

This chain links TRBV6-1 with TRBJ1-1, with 8 bases aligning to TRBD1. The germline V gene has CDR1 MNHNS and CDR2 SASEGT. V dropped 5 bases and J dropped 4; count of bases not matched to a gene: 9. The CDR3 runs 15 residues. The CDR3 DNA reads TGTGCCAGCAGTAATCGACAGGGGTTCAGCACTGAAGCTTTCTTT. Translated: CASSNRQGFSTEAFF.

The rearrangement links TRBV7-9 to TRBJ1-2; 9 nucleotides agree with TRBD1. The ends lost 4 bases at V and 1 base at J; junction bases unmatched: 7. The CDR3 runs to 16 residues. The germline CDR1 and CDR2 sequences are SEHNR and FQNEAQ (reference sequence). DNA of the CDR3: TGTGCCAGCAGCTCCCAGACAGGGGGTTTTAACTATGGCTACACCTTC. This codes for CASSSQTGGFNYGYTF.

The chain employs TRBV12-3 or TRBV12-4 and TRBJ2-3; 10 positions match TRBD2. This CDR3 has 21 residues. The J segment lost 1 base and the V segment lost 5 bases, leaving 21 bases of the junction unmatched. Here the CDR3 reads CASSLRIGLFEAGGRTDTQYF. The DNA for the CDR3 is TGTGCCAGCAGTCTAAGAATCGGCCTTTTTGAAGCGGGGGGGCGCACAGATACGCAGTATTTT.

This chain links TRBV20-1 with TRBJ2-5; 9 nucleotides line up with TRBD1. Losses at the gene ends were 0 bases for V and 4 bases for J; bases not matched to a gene: 15. This CDR3 has 18 residues. Germline CDR1 reads DFQATT; CDR2 reads SNEGSKA (reference sequence). The CDR3 sequence is CSARDSHYRDRVGETQYF. In nucleotides, the CDR3 is TGCAGTGCTAGAGATTCCCACTACCGGGACAGGGTGGGAGAGACCCAGTACTTC.

This clonotype was counted a few times. V usage is TRBV6-1 and J usage is TRBJ2-7; TRBD1 or TRBD2 may be the D gene (5 bases each). V was pared by 8 bases and J by 4 bases, with 18 bases between. CDR1 and CDR2 (germline): MNHNS, SASEGT. This CDR3 comprises 14 residues. CDR3 sequence reads: CASPQVGAPYEQYF. The CDR3 bases are TGTGCCAGCCCCCAGGTCGGGGCCCCGTACGAGCAGTACTTC.

The V gene is TRBV29-1, the J gene TRBJ1-1, with TRBD1 as a possible D gene (6 bases). This CDR3 region has 15 residues. With 5 bases removed from V and 1 base from J, the gap between germline ends came to 17 bases. Germline lookup yields CDR1 SQVTM and CDR2 ANQGSEA. The CDR3 coding sequence is TGCAGCGTTTTTTGGCGGTTACAGGGGAACACTGAAGCTTTCTTT. It translates to CSVFWRLQGNTEAFF.

This clonotype was recorded a few times. The V gene is TRBV7-8, the J gene TRBJ2-5; the D gene is possibly TRBD1 (5 bases). Trimming took 5 bases from V and 4 from J, leaving 17 bases between them. The CDR3 is 15 amino acids. Germline V gene data show CDR1 as SGHVS and CDR2 as FQNEAQ. In DNA form, the CDR3 reads TGTGCCAGCAGCCCACCCAGGGATCGCGGAGAGACCCAGTACTTC. Protein: CASSPPRDRGETQYF.

This clonotype was detected a few times. This rearrangement joins TRBV15 to TRBJ1-6; 7 bases agree with TRBD1. Trimming took 6 bases from V and 0 from J; bases not matched to a gene: 2. The CDR3 is 15 amino acids. From germline, CDR1 is LNHNV and CDR2 YYDKDF (reference sequence). The CDR3 DNA reads TGTGCCACCAGTCGGGACAGCTCCTATAATTCACCCCTCCACTTT. Translated, it gives CATSRDSSYNSPLHF.

This clonotype was seen ten or more times. A much larger clone lies a single base off, so this may be a read error. The chain is built from TRBV10-3 and TRBJ1-2, with D perhaps matching TRBD1 (5 bases). Trimming took 11 bases from V and 3 from J, leaving 22 bases between them. Germline V lookup: CDR1 ENHRY, CDR2 SYGVKD. The CDR3 runs 15 residues. The CDR3 region has the DNA TGTGCCGTCCGGGGAACGACAGAAGTCGACTATGGCTACACCTTC. Translation: CAVRGTTEVDYGYTF.

The rearrangement joins TRBV7-8 to TRBJ2-5; D may correspond to TRBD1 or TRBD2 (5 bases each). The CDR3 sequence is 15 residues long. The ends were cut back, 4 bases at V and 2 bases at J, with 14 bases in the middle. The germline V gene encodes CDR1 SGHVS and CDR2 FQNEAQ. The chain's CDR3 is CASSSSGPYQETQYF. CDR3 DNA: TGTGCCAGCAGCTCTTCGGGACCCTATCAAGAGACCCAGTACTTC.

This clonotype came up many times. This chain joins TRBV25-1 and TRBJ2-7; no clear D. The CDR3 contains 12 residues. Trimming took off 6 bases at V and 5 bases at J, with 11 bases between the two ends. CDR1 and CDR2 from the germline V gene are MGHDK and SYGVNS. The CDR3 DNA sequence: TGTGCCAGCAGGGGCATGGCTAACGAGCAGTACTTC. As protein: CASRGMANEQYF.

This chain connects TRBV7-2 to TRBJ2-2; TRBD2 agrees at 8 bases. J gave up 5 bases and V 5 bases, and 13 bases lay outside the gene matches. CDR1 is SGHTA, CDR2 FQGNSA, per germline. The CDR3 is 17 amino acids. In DNA, the CDR3 is TGTGCCAGCAGCCGTTACGCGGGGGGAGAATTGACCGGGGAGCTGTTTTTT. This encodes CASSRYAGGELTGELFF.

This rearrangement joins TRBV29-1 to TRBJ1-2; D is unclear. The V gene lost 5 bases and the J gene lost 6 bases, with 7 bases spanning the gap. In germline, CDR1 is SQVTM, CDR2 ANQGSEA. The CDR3 runs 10 residues. The CDR3 loop reads CSVIRDGYTF. The CDR3 coding sequence is TGCAGCGTTATTCGGGATGGCTACACCTTC. Full variable domain (outside the CDR3, taken from reference TRBV29-1 and TRBJ1-2): SAVISQKPSRDICQRGTSLTIQCQVDSQVTMMFWYRQQPGQSLTLIATANQGSEATYESGFVIDKFPISRPNLTFSTLTVSNMSPEDSSIYLCSVIRDGYTFGSGTRLTVV.

The chain recombines TRBV7-8 with TRBJ2-1; D is undetermined. Germline-derived CDR1 and CDR2 are SGHVS and FQNEAQ. Trimming cost V 5 bases and J 0 bases, with 11 bases left between them. The CDR3 consists of 15 residues. CDR3 in DNA: TGTGCCAGCAGCCGAGCCCTTAGCTCCTACAATGAGCAGTTCTTC. Translation: CASSRALSSYNEQFF.

As for this clonotype: As the CDR3 is not closed by the conserved phenylalanine or tryptophan, this likely results from a read error. This chain uses TRBV19 with TRBJ1-1, with D hard to call. Trimming removed 4 bases from V and 4 bases from J, with 16 bases in between. The germline V gene has CDR1 LNHDA and CDR2 SQIVND (reference sequence). The CDR3 is 15 amino acids. The CDR3 sequence: CASSTQDPKLTEAFS. CDR3 coding DNA: TGTGCCAGTAGTACTCAGGACCCCAAGCTCACTGAAGCTTTCTCT.